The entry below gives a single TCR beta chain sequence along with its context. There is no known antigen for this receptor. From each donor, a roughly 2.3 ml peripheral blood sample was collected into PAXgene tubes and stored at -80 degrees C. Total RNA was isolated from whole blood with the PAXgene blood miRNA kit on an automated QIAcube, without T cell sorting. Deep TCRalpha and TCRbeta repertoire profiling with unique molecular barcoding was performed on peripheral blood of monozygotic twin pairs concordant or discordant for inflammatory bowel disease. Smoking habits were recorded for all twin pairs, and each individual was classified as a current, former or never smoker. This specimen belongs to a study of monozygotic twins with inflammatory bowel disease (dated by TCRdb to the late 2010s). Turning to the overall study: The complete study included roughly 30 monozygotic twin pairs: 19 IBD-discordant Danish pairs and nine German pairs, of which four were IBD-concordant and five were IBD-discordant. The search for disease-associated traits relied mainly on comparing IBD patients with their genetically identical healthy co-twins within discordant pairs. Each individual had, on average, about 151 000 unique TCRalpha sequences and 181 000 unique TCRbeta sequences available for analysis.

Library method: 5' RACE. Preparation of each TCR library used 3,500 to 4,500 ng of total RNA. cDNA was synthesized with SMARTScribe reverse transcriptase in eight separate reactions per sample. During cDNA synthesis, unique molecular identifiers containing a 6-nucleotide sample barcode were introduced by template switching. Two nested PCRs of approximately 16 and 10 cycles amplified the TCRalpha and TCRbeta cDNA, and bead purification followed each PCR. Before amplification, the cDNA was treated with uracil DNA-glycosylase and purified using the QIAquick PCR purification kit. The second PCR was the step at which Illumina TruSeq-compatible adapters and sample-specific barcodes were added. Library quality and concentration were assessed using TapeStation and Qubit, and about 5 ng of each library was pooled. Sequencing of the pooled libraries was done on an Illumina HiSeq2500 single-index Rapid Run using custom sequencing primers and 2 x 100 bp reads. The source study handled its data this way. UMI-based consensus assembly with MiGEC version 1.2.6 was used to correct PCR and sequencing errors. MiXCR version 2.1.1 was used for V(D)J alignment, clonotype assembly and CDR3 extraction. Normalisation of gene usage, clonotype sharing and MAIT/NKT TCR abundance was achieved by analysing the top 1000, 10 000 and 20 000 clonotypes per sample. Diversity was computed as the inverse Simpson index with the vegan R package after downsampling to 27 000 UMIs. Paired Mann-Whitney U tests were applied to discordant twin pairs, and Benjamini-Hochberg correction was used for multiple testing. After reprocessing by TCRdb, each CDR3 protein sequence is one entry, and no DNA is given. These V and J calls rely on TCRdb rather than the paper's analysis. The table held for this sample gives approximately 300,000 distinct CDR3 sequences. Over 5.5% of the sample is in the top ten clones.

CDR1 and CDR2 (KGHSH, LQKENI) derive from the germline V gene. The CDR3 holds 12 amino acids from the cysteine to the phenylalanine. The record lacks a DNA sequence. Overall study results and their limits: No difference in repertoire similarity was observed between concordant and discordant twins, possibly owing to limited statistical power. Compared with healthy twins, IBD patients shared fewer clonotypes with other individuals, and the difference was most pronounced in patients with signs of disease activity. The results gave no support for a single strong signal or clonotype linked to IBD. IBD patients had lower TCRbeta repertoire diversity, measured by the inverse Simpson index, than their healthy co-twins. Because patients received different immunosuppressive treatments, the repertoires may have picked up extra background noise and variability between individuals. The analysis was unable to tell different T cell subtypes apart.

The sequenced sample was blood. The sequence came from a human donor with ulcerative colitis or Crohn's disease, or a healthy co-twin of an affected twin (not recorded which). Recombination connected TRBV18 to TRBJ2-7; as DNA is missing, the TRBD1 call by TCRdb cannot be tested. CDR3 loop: CASSTGGHEQYF.